This TCR beta chain emerged from a study of blood T cell repertoires in COVID-19. About the study: Sites across the United States, Italy and Spain contributed samples from acute and convalescent COVID-19. Sample material is recorded as cDNA or gDNA derived from T cells, B-cell-depleted T cells, or PBMCs.

Sequenced by immunoSEQ multiplex PCR; TCRdb stores in-frame clones only, minus some. Here the sample spans approximately 330,000 clones, approximately 90% being singletons. The Seattle site enrolled patients during active infection and followed them longitudinally. Germline V gene data show CDR1 as SGHTA and CDR2 as FQGNSA. This CDR3 is 16 amino acids long. Trimming removed 5 bases from V and 5 bases from J; junction bases left unmatched: 11. Sequences were obtained from peripheral blood. This receptor was taken from a man aged 25-45 years with COVID-19, enrolled during active disease. The rearrangement links TRBV7-2 to TRBJ2-2; 7 nucleotides agree with TRBD2. Written as DNA, the CDR3 is TGTGCCAGCAGCCCCCGACTAGCTTTGGGAACCGGGGAGCTGTTTTTT. This encodes CASSPRLALGTGELFF.